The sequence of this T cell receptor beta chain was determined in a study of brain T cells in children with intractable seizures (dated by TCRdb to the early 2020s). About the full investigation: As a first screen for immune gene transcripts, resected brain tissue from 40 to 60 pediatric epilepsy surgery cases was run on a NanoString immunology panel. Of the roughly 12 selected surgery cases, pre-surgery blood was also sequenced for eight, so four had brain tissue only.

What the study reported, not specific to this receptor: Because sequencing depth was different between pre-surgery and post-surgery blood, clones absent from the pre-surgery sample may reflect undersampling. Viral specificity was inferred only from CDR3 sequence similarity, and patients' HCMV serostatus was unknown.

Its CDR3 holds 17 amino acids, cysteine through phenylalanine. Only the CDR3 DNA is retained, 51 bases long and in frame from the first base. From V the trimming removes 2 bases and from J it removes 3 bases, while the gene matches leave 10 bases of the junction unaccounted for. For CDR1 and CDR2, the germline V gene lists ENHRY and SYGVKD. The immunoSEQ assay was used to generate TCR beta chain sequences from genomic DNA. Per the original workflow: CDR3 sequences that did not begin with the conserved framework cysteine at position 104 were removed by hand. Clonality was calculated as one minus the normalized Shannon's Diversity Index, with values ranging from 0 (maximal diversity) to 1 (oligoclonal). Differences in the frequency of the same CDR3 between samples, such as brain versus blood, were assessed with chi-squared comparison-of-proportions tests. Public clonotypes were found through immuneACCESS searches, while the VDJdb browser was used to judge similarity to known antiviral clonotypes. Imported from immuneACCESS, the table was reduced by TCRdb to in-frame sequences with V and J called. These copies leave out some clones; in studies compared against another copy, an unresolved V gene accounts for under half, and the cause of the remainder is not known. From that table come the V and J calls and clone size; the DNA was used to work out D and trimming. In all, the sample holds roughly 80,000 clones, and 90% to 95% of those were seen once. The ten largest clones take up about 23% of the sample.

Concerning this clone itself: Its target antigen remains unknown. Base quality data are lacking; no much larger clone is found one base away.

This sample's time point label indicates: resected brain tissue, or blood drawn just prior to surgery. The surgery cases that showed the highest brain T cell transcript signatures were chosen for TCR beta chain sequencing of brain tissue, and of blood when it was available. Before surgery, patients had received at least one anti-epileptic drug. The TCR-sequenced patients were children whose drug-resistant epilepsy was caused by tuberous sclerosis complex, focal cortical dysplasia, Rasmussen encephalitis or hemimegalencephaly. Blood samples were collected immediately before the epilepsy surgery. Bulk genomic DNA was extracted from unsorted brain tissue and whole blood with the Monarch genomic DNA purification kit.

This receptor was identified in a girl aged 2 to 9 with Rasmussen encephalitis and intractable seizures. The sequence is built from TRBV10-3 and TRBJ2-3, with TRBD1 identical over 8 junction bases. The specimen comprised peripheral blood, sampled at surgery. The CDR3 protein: CAISEDPDRVLTDTQYF. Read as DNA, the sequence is TGTGCCATCAGTGAGGACCCGGACAGGGTCTTAACAGATACGCAGTATTTT.